The present entry profiles one TCR beta chain with its context. The germline gives CDR1 LNHDA, CDR2 SQIVND (reference sequence). The length of the CDR3 is 18 residues. The V and J ends lost 6 bases and 7 bases, in that order; junction bases with no gene match: 23. This entry comes from a study of CD8 T cells in Susac syndrome. In blood CD8+ and CD4+ T cells, TCR beta underwent sequencing. Negative isolation yielded the CD8+ and CD4+ T cells, while FACS enriched the TEMRA cells. Reverse transcription of about 0.5 to 1 ug RNA used random hexamers. The amplification used immunoSEQ multiplex PCR on TCR beta CDR3; it spanned 54 Vbeta and 13 Jbeta. TCRdb recomputed calls from the immunoSEQ multiplex PCR reads with MiXCR, one row per CDR3 protein. Of under 550,000 distinct CDR3 sequences in the sample, roughly 85% were seen once.

This clonotype originated in a human donor with multiple sclerosis. Material: CD8+ T cells from PBMCs. The chain combines TRBV19 with TRBJ2-5, with 7 nucleotides matching TRBD1. The CDR3 loop reads CASSPGTVFPRGFGTQYF. In DNA form, the CDR3 reads TGTGCCAGTAGCCCCGGGACAGTCTTTCCCCGCGGTTTCGGGACCCAGTACTTC.